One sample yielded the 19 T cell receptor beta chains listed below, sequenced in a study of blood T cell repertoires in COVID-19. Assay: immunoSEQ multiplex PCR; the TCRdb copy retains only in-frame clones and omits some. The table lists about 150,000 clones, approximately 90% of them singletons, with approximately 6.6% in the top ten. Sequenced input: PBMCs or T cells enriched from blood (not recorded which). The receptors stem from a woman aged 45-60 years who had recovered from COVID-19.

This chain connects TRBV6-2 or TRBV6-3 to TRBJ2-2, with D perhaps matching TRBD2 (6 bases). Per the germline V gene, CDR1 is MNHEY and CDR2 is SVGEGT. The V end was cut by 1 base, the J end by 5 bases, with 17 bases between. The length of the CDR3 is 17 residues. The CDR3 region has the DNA TGTGCCAGCAGTTACTTACTAGCCCCCGTGGAGACCGGGGAGCTGTTTTTT. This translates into CASSYLLAPVETGELFF.

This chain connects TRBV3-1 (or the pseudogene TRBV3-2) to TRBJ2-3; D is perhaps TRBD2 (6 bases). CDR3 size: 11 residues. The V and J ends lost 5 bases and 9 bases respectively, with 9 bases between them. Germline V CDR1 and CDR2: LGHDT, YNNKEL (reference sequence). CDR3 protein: CASSRLETQYF. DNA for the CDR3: TGTGCCAGCAGCAGACTAGAAACGCAGTATTTT.

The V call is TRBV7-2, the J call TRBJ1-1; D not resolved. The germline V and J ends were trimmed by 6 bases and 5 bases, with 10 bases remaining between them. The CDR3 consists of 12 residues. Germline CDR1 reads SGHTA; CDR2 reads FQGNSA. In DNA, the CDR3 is TGTGCCAGCAGTTATACGGGGACTGAAGCTTTCTTT. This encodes CASSYTGTEAFF.

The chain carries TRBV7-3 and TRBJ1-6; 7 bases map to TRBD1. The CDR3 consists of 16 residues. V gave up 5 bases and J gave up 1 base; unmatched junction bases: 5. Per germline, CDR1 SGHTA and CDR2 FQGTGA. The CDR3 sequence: CASSADRVSYNSPLHF. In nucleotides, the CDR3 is TGTGCCAGCAGCGCCGACAGGGTATCCTATAATTCACCCCTCCACTTT. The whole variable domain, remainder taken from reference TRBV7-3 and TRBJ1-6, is GAGVSQTPSNKVTEKGKYVELRCDPISGHTALYWYRQSLGQGPEFLIYFQGTGAADDSGLPNDRFFAVRPEGSVSTLKIQRTERGDSAVYLCASSADRVSYNSPLHFGNGTRLTVT.

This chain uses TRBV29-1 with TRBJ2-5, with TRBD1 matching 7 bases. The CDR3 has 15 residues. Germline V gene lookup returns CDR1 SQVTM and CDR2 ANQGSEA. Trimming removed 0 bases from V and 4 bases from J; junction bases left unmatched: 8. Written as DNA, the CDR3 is TGCAGCGTTGAAGAGTTAGGGGGCGGCGGAGAGACCCAGTACTTC. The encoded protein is CSVEELGGGGETQYF.

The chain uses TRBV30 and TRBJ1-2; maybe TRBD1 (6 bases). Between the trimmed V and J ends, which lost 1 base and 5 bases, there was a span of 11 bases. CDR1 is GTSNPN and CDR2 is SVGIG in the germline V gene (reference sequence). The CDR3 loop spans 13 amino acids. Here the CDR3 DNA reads TGTGCCTGGAGTGGGCCGGACAGTTATGGCTACACCTTC. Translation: CAWSGPDSYGYTF.

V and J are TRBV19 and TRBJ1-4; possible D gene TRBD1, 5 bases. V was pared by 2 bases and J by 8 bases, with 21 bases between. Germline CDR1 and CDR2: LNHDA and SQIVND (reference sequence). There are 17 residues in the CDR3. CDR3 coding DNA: TGTGCCAGTAGTATACTAGGGGCAGGGCGTAGTAACGAAAAACTGTTTTTT. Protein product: CASSILGAGRSNEKLFF.

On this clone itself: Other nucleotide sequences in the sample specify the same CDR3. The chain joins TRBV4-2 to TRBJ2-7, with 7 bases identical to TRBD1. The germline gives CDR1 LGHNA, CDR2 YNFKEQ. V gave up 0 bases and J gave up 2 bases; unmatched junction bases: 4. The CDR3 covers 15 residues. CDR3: CASSQELGTAYEQYF. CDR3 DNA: TGTGCCAGCAGCCAAGAATTAGGGACAGCCTACGAGCAGTACTTC.

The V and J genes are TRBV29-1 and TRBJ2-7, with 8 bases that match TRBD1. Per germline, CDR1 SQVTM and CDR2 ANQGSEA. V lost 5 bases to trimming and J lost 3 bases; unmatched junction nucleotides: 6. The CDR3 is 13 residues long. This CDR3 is CSVLGQGRYEQYF. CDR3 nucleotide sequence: TGCAGCGTTCTTGGACAGGGTCGCTACGAGCAGTACTTC.

CDR3 loop: CASSPMRTGTPYEQYF. DNA for the CDR3: TGTGCCAGCAGCCCTATGAGGACAGGGACCCCCTACGAGCAGTACTTC. The chain is built from TRBV6-2 or TRBV6-3 and TRBJ2-7, with TRBD1 matching over 8 bases. The CDR3 extends over 16 amino acids. CDR1 and CDR2 from the germline V gene are MNHEY and SVGEGT. After removal of 6 bases from V and 2 bases from J, the junction contained 12 bases not matched to a gene.

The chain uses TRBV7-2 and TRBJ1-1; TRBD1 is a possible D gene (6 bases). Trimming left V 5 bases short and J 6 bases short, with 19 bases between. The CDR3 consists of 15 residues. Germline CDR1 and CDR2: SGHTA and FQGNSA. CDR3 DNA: TGTGCCAGCAGCCTGATCAACAGGGTAGGCGCTGAAGCTTTCTTT. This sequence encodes CASSLINRVGAEAFF.

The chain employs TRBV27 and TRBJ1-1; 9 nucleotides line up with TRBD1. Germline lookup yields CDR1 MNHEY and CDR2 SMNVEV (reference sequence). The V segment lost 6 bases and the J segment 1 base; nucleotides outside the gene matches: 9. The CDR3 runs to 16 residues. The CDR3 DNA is TGTGCCAGCAGGCAACAGGGGGCAGGGCGGAACACTGAAGCTTTCTTT. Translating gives CASRQQGAGRNTEAFF.

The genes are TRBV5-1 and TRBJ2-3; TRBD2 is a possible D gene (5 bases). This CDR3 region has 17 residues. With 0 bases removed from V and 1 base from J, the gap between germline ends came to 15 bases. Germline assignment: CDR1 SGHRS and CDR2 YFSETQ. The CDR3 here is CASSLVGLGSGTDTQYF. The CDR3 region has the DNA TGCGCCAGCAGCTTGGTTGGTTTGGGTAGCGGCACAGATACGCAGTATTTT.

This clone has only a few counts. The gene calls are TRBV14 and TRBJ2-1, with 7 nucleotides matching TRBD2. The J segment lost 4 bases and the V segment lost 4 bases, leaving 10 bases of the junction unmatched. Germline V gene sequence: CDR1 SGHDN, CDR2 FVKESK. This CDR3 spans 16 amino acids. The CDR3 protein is CASSPNRDGGYNEQFF. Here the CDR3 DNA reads TGTGCCAGCAGCCCTAACCGGGACGGGGGGTACAATGAGCAGTTCTTC.

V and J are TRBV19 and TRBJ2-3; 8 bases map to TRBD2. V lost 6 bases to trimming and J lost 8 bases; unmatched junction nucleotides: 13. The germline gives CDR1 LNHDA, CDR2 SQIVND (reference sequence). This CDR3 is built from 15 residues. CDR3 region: CASSPPGLGVVTQYF. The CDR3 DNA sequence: TGTGCCAGTAGCCCCCCGGGACTAGGGGTAGTTACGCAGTATTTT.

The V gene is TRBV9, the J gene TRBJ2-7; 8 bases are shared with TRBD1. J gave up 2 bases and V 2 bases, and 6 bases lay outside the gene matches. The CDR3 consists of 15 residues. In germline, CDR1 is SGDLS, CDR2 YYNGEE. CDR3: CASSVGTGLTYEQYF. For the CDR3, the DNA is TGTGCCAGCAGCGTCGGGACAGGTCTAACCTACGAGCAGTACTTC. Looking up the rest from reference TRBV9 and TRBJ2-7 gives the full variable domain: DSGVTQTPKHLITATGQRVTLRCSPRSGDLSVYWYQQSLDQGLQFLIQYYNGEERAKGNILERFSAQQFPDLHSELNLSSLELGDSALYFCASSVGTGLTYEQYFGPGTRLTVT.

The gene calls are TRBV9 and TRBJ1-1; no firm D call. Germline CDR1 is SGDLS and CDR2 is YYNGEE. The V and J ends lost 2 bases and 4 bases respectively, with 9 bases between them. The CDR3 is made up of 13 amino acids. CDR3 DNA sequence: TGTGCCAGCAGCGTCCGGGAGGGCACTGAAGCTTTCTTT. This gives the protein CASSVREGTEAFF. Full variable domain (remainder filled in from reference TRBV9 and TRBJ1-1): DSGVTQTPKHLITATGQRVTLRCSPRSGDLSVYWYQQSLDQGLQFLIQYYNGEERAKGNILERFSAQQFPDLHSELNLSSLELGDSALYFCASSVREGTEAFFGQGTRLTVV.

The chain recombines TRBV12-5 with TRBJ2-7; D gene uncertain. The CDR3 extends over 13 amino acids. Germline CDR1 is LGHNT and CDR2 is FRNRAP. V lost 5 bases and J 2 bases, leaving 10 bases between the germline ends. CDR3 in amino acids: CASGPFSAYEQYF. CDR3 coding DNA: TGTGCTAGTGGTCCCTTTTCAGCCTACGAGCAGTACTTC. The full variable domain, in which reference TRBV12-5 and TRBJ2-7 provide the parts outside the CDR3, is DARVTQTPRHKVTEMGQEVTMRCQPILGHNTVFWYRQTMMQGLELLAYFRNRAPLDDSGMPKDRFSAEMPDATLATLKIQPSEPRDSAVYFCASGPFSAYEQYFGPGTRLTVT.

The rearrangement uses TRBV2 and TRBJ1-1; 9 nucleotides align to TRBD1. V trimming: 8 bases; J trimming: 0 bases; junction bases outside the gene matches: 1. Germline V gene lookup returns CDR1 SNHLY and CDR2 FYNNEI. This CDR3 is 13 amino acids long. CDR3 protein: CASDRGLNTEAFF. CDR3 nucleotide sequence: TGTGCCAGCGACAGGGGGTTGAACACTGAAGCTTTCTTT. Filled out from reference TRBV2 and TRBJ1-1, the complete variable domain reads EPEVTQTPSHQVTQMGQEVILRCVPISNHLYFYWYRQILGQKVEFLVSFYNNEISEKSEIFDDQFSVERPDGSNFTLKIRSTKLEDSAMYFCASDRGLNTEAFFGQGTRLTVV.